The clone carrying this T cell receptor (beta chain) has a count of ten or more. RNA transcripts yielded amplified TCR beta CDR3 regions. A set of HTBI primers served as the primers for a first-round RT-PCR of the TCR CDR3. TCRdb reprocessed the multiplex PCR reads via MiXCR and lists one record per CDR3 protein. The sample lists about 550,000 distinct CDR3 sequences; less than 25% were seen once. The data were taken from a study of T cells in Graves' hyperthyroidism and ophthalmopathy. This clonotype was obtained from a man younger than 35 with Graves' hyperthyroidism. The sequenced sample was blood.

CDR3 DNA: TGTGCCAGCAGTTTATCAAGGTACCAAGAGACCCAGTACTTC. This encodes CASSLSRYQETQYF. J is TRBJ2-5 and V is TRBV12-3 or TRBV12-4; D not certain. The CDR3 is made up of 14 amino acids. V lost 2 bases, J lost 0 bases, and 7 bases lay in between.